Listed below are T cell receptor beta chains from one sample, sequenced in a study of identical twins. TCRdb redid the calling of the 5' RACE reads with MiXCR, one entry per CDR3 protein. The table shows 450,000 to 600,000 distinct CDR3 sequences, with more than 20% occurring only once. The same specimen was also included in a second study, on yellow fever vaccine responses in identical twins.

The sequencing input was CD4+ T cells sorted from blood. The receptor source for this set is a woman between 18 and 29 years old in good health. The CDR3 runs from the conserved cysteine through the conserved F or W. D genes are given only for firm matches. Some rows have no size entry. The others give once, few or many, or a class for an expanded clone.

>TRBD2|TRBJ2-1|.|TRBV3-1
TGTGCCAGCAGCCCAGCGGGAGGGGTCTACAATGAGCAGTTCTTC
CASSPAGGVYNEQFF
>TRBD2|TRBJ2-1|.|TRBV12-3/TRBV12-4
TGTGCCAGCAGTCCCGGACTAGCGGGATTCAATGAGCAGTTCTTC
CASSPGLAGFNEQFF
>TRBD2|TRBJ2-5|once|TRBV7-6
TGCGCCAGCAGCTTACCAGCCGGGGGGCAAGAGACCCAGTACTTC
CASSLPAGGQETQYF
>.|TRBJ2-1|few|TRBV4-1
TGCGCCAGCAGCCAAGGGCTCCAGGAGCTTCAGTTCTTC
CASSQGLQELQFF
>.|TRBJ2-7|once|TRBV12-3/TRBV12-4
TGTGCCAGCAGTCCCCTCGTGCATACCCCGTACTTC
CASSPLVHTPYF
>.|TRBJ2-1|.|TRBV6-5
TGTGCCAGCAGTTCCCGCGCCCTTGGCGGGGACAATGAGCAGTTCTTC
CASSSRALGGDNEQFF
>.|TRBJ1-6|.|TRBV27
TGTGCCAGCAGTGCGGGGCTGACGTATAATTCACCCCTCCACTTT
CASSAGLTYNSPLHF
>.|TRBJ2-5|.|TRBV3-1
TGTGCCAGCAGCCAACGTCATGAAGAGACCCAGTACTTC
CASSQRHEETQYF
>.|TRBJ2-2|.|TRBV7-2
TGTGCCAGCAGCTTAGCCCCCCCCGGGAGCCGGAACACCGGGGAGCTGTTTTTT
CASSLAPPGSRNTGELFF
>.|TRBJ2-1|many|TRBV12-3/TRBV12-4
TGTGCCAGCAGTTCCTATGGGCTCAATGAGCAGTTCTTC
CASSSYGLNEQFF
>TRBD1|TRBJ2-1|many|TRBV5-1
TGCGCCAGCAGCTTCTCGGGACAGTACAATGAGCAGTTCTTC
CASSFSGQYNEQFF
>TRBD1|TRBJ1-2|few|TRBV4-1
TGCGCCAGCAGCCAACCGGGACAGGCCTATGGCTACACCTTC
CASSQPGQAYGYTF
>.|TRBJ2-5|.|TRBV10-2
TGCGCCAGCACCCATCGAGGGCGGGGCCAAGAGACCCAGTACTTC
CASTHRGRGQETQYF
>.|TRBJ2-5|few|TRBV6-2/TRBV6-3
TGTGCCAGCAGTTACTGGAGCACAGGAGAGACCCAGTACTTC
CASSYWSTGETQYF
>TRBD1|TRBJ1-4|.|TRBV5-1
TGCGCCAGCAGCTTGGCGGGACAGGGTCATATGGGCGAAAAACTGTTTTTT
CASSLAGQGHMGEKLFF
>.|TRBJ2-7|.|TRBV11-2
TGTGCCAGCAGCCCCCGCGGGGTCTCTCTCTACGAGCAGTACTTC
CASSPRGVSLYEQYF
>TRBD1|TRBJ2-5|few|TRBV5-5
TGTGCCAGCAGCTTTGGGACAGTCGGAGAGACCCAGTACTTC
CASSFGTVGETQYF
>.|TRBJ2-3|.|TRBV10-3
TGTGCCATCAGTGCGAGAGGGGAGATCCTCCGTTTAGATACGCAGTATTTT
CAISARGEILRLDTQYF
>.|TRBJ2-1|few|TRBV20-1
TGCAGTGCTAGACAGGGTTTGGACAGTGAGCAGTTCTTC
CSARQGLDSEQFF
>TRBD2|TRBJ2-1|.|TRBV7-9
TGTGCCAGCCAAAGGCGGGAGGGTACAAATGAGCAGTTCTTC
CASQRREGTNEQFF
>.|TRBJ2-7|.|TRBV7-8
TGTGCCAGCAGCTCAGAGGACTCAGACTACGAGCAGTACTTC
CASSSEDSDYEQYF
>TRBD1|TRBJ2-1|.|TRBV20-1
TGCAGTGCCACAAAACTACAGGGGCTTAGCTCCTACAATGAGCAGTTCTTC
CSATKLQGLSSYNEQFF
>.|TRBJ1-6|.|TRBV2
TGTGCCAGCAGTGAAGACAGGGCAATAAGGAATTCACCCCTCCACTTT
CASSEDRAIRNSPLHF
>.|TRBJ2-3|.|TRBV3-1
TGTGCCAGCAGCCGCCCCGGCAGTCGAAAAGAGGATACGCAGTATTTT
CASSRPGSRKEDTQYF
>TRBD1|TRBJ2-5|.|TRBV12-3/TRBV12-4
TGTGCCAGCAGTTTTCGGATGAGACAGGGTCGGGAGACCCAGTACTTC
CASSFRMRQGRETQYF
>TRBD1|TRBJ2-7|few|TRBV6-5
TGTGCCAGCAGTTACCGGGACAGGGGGGCCTACGAGCAGTACTTC
CASSYRDRGAYEQYF
>.|TRBJ1-1|.|TRBV20-1
TGCAGTGCTGACTATGGGGGCACGGCTTTCTTT
CSADYGGTAFF
>.|TRBJ2-1|few|TRBV7-9
TGTGCCAGCAGCTCCTGGGACGAGGATGAGCAGTTCTTC
CASSSWDEDEQFF
>.|TRBJ2-3|many|TRBV28
TGTGCCAGCAGTTTTAGAGAGAGCACAGATACGCAGTATTTT
CASSFRESTDTQYF
>.|TRBJ2-2|.|TRBV20-1
TGCAGTGTTCGCCCTTTTACCGGGGAGCTGTTTTTT
CSVRPFTGELFF
>.|TRBJ2-2|.|TRBV7-2
TGTGCCAGCAGCCCCAATATGGTCGGGACCGGGGAGCTGTTTTTT
CASSPNMVGTGELFF
>.|TRBJ2-1|.|TRBV12-3/TRBV12-4
TGTACCAGCTGTTTAGAAATACGGGTAGATCTACCAGACAATGAGCAGTTCTTC
CTSCLEIRVDLPDNEQFF
>.|TRBJ2-7|few|TRBV15
TGTGCCACCAGCAGAGGAGGCACCAGCTCCTACGAGCAGTACTTC
CATSRGGTSSYEQYF
>TRBD1|TRBJ2-7|.|TRBV27
TGTGCCAGCAGTTTCGAGGACAGGGGCCACGAGCAGTACTTC
CASSFEDRGHEQYF
>.|TRBJ2-5|.|TRBV18
TGTGCCAGCTCACCACTAAGAGGACGAGAGACCCAGTACTTC
CASSPLRGRETQYF
>TRBD2|TRBJ2-1|few|TRBV6-5
TGTGCCAGCAGTTCCGTCCCTCTGGGAGCGGGAGCCTACAATGAGCAGTTCTTC
CASSSVPLGAGAYNEQFF
>.|TRBJ2-7|.|TRBV28
TGTGCCAGCATTGAGAGGGGGAGCTCCTACGAGCAGTACTTC
CASIERGSSYEQYF
>TRBD2|TRBJ2-7|few|TRBV11-2
TGTGCCAGCAGCTTATTTGCGGGAGGCTTCGAGCAGTACTTC
CASSLFAGGFEQYF
>.|TRBJ2-1|.|TRBV7-2
TGTGCCAGCAGCGCCCCAGGGACTTACAATGAGCAGTTCTTC
CASSAPGTYNEQFF
>.|TRBJ2-5|few|TRBV10-3
TGTGCCATCAGTGAGTCGCTTAGTAGAGAGACCCAGTACTTC
CAISESLSRETQYF
>.|TRBJ2-4|few|TRBV7-8
TGTGCCAGCAGCTCTATAAGCGGCACTCCCGACGTTAAAGGTCCTCAGTACTTC
CASSSISGTPDVKGPQYF
>.|TRBJ1-4|few|TRBV5-1
TGCGCCAGCAGCTCGTCCGGGGGGACTAATGAAAAACTGTTTTTT
CASSSSGGTNEKLFF